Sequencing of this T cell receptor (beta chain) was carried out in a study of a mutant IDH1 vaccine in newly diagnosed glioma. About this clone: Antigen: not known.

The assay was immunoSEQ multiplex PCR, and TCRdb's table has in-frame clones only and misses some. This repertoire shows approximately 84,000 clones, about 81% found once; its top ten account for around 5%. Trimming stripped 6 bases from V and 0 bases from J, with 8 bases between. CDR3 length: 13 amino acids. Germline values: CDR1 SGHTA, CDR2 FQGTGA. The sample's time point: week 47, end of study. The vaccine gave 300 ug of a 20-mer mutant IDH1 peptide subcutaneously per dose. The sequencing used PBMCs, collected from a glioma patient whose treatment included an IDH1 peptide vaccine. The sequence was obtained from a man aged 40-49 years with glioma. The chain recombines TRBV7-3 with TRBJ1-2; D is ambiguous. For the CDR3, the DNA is TGTGCCAGCAGTTTGACTCCTAACTATGGCTACACCTTC. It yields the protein CASSLTPNYGYTF.